This is a list of T cell receptor beta chains from one sample in a study of response to subunit inactivated influenza vaccine. TCRdb recomputed calls from the RT-PCR reads with MiXCR, one row per CDR3 protein. Of 530,000 or so distinct CDR3 sequences detected, about 15% appear once; the ten largest clones hold roughly 11%. Here the sequenced sample was PBMCs from blood, taken roughly 12 days after vaccination. The receptors here all came from a man aged 50 to 59 who received an inactivated influenza vaccine. CDR3s include the opening cysteine and the closing phenylalanine or tryptophan. Each record gives: clone size, V gene, J gene, D gene, CDR3 DNA, CDR3 protein. A D gene is named only where the DNA matches it firmly. Clone size appears in some rows only: once, few, many, or a class for an expanded clone.

clone_size: few; v_call: TRBV10-2; j_call: TRBJ1-4; d_call: TRBD1; cdr3_nt: TGCGCCAGCAGGACAGGACAGGGGGTTGAAAAACTGTTTTTT; cdr3_aa: CASRTGQGVEKLFF
clone_size: few; v_call: TRBV6-2/TRBV6-3; j_call: TRBJ2-7; d_call: .; cdr3_nt: TGTGCCAGCAGTTACGGAGGAGAGCAGTACTTC; cdr3_aa: CASSYGGEQYF
clone_size: .; v_call: TRBV6-1; j_call: TRBJ1-2; d_call: TRBD1; cdr3_nt: TGTGCCAGCAGTAAGACAGGGACGAGTAACTATGGCTACACCTTC; cdr3_aa: CASSKTGTSNYGYTF
clone_size: .; v_call: TRBV7-2; j_call: TRBJ1-5; d_call: .; cdr3_nt: TGTGCTAGCAGCTCCCGACAGAATAGCAATCAGCCCCAGCATTTT; cdr3_aa: CASSSRQNSNQPQHF
clone_size: many; v_call: TRBV5-1; j_call: TRBJ2-1; d_call: .; cdr3_nt: TGCGCCAGCAGCTTGGCTCCCCGTGGGACCAGGAATGAGCAGTTCTTC; cdr3_aa: CASSLAPRGTRNEQFF
clone_size: few; v_call: TRBV7-9; j_call: TRBJ2-3; d_call: .; cdr3_nt: TGTGCCAGCAGTGCCTCTCGTATTCAGCCAGATACGCAGTATTTT; cdr3_aa: CASSASRIQPDTQYF
clone_size: few; v_call: TRBV5-1; j_call: TRBJ2-1; d_call: TRBD2; cdr3_nt: TGCGCCAGCAGCCTATCGGGACTAGCGGGAGCCTCCTACAATGAGCAGTTCTTC; cdr3_aa: CASSLSGLAGASYNEQFF
clone_size: many; v_call: TRBV20-1; j_call: TRBJ2-7; d_call: TRBD1; cdr3_nt: TGCAGTGCAAGAGACAGGGGGAAGGCCTACGAGCAGTACTTC; cdr3_aa: CSARDRGKAYEQYF
clone_size: many; v_call: TRBV5-1; j_call: TRBJ1-1; d_call: .; cdr3_nt: TGCGCCAGCAGGTCGACAGGGAACACTGAAGCTTTCTTT; cdr3_aa: CASRSTGNTEAFF
clone_size: few; v_call: TRBV6-1; j_call: TRBJ1-1; d_call: TRBD1; cdr3_nt: TGTGCCAGCAGTGACCTTAACAGGGGGTCGACTGAAGCTTTCTTT; cdr3_aa: CASSDLNRGSTEAFF
clone_size: few; v_call: TRBV3-1; j_call: TRBJ1-4; d_call: TRBD1; cdr3_nt: TGTGCCAGCAGATCGACAGGGAACAATGAAAAACTGTTTTTT; cdr3_aa: CASRSTGNNEKLFF
clone_size: .; v_call: TRBV11-1; j_call: TRBJ2-7; d_call: .; cdr3_nt: TGTGCCAGCAGCTTAGGGGGGGGCCCTAGCGGAATAACCTACGAGCAGTACTTC; cdr3_aa: CASSLGGGPSGITYEQYF
clone_size: .; v_call: TRBV12-3/TRBV12-4; j_call: TRBJ1-1; d_call: .; cdr3_nt: TGTGCCAGCAGATCTGGGACGCTCGCGAACACTGAAGCTTTCTTT; cdr3_aa: CASRSGTLANTEAFF
clone_size: few; v_call: TRBV5-1; j_call: TRBJ2-5; d_call: TRBD2; cdr3_nt: TGCGCCAGCAGACGGGGACTACAAGAGACCCAGTACTTC; cdr3_aa: CASRRGLQETQYF
clone_size: many; v_call: TRBV28; j_call: TRBJ2-7; d_call: .; cdr3_nt: TGTGCCAGCAGTCGATCGACTCTACCAAGGCAGTACTTC; cdr3_aa: CASSRSTLPRQYF
clone_size: few; v_call: TRBV7-9; j_call: TRBJ2-2; d_call: .; cdr3_nt: TGTGCCAGCAGCCGTGTTACCACCGGGGAGCTGTTTTTT; cdr3_aa: CASSRVTTGELFF
clone_size: .; v_call: TRBV4-3; j_call: TRBJ2-2; d_call: .; cdr3_nt: TGCGCCAGCAGCCAAGTTGCCAGCTACGGGGAGCTGTTTTTT; cdr3_aa: CASSQVASYGELFF
clone_size: .; v_call: TRBV7-2; j_call: TRBJ1-2; d_call: .; cdr3_nt: TGTGCCAGCAGCTTACACGGGCCGACGGCTGTTTACACCTTC; cdr3_aa: CASSLHGPTAVYTF
clone_size: few; v_call: TRBV18; j_call: TRBJ2-5; d_call: .; cdr3_nt: TGTGCCAGCTCACCACCCTCGGTCGGACTTGACGAGGAGACCCAGTACTTC; cdr3_aa: CASSPPSVGLDEETQYF
clone_size: few; v_call: TRBV6-2/TRBV6-3; j_call: TRBJ2-7; d_call: .; cdr3_nt: TGTGCCAGCAGTTACTCGATGAACTACGAGCAGTACTTC; cdr3_aa: CASSYSMNYEQYF